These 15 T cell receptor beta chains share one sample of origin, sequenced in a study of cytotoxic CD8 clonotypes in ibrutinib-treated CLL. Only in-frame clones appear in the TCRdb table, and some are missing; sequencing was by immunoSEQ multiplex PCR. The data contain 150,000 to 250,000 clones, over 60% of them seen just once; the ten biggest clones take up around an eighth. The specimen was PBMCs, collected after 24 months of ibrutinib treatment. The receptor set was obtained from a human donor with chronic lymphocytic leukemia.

CDR3 DNA sequence: TGTGCCAGCAGCGTCGCTAGCGAGTACAATGAGCAGTTCTTC. Its protein product is CASSVASEYNEQFF. The rearrangement uses TRBV11-2 and TRBJ2-1; a possible D gene is TRBD2 (6 bases). The germline gives CDR1 SGHAT, CDR2 FQNNGV. The CDR3 is 14 amino acids. Trimming took off 5 bases at V and 4 bases at J, with 12 bases between the two ends.

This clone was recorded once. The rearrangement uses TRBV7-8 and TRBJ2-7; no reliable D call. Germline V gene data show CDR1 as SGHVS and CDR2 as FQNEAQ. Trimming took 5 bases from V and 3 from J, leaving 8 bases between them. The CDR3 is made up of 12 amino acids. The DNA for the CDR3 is TGTGCCAGCAGCGCTAGAATCTACGAGCAGTACTTC. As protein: CASSARIYEQYF.

CDR3 residues: CAWSPKRAGQYF. The DNA for the CDR3 is TGTGCCTGGAGTCCTAAGCGGGCTGGACAGTACTTC. This chain joins TRBV30 and TRBJ2-7; TRBD2 is a possible D gene (6 bases). CDR3 length: 12 amino acids. The ends were cut back, 2 bases at V and 10 bases at J, with 15 bases in the middle. Germline V CDR1 and CDR2: GTSNPN, SVGIG (reference sequence).

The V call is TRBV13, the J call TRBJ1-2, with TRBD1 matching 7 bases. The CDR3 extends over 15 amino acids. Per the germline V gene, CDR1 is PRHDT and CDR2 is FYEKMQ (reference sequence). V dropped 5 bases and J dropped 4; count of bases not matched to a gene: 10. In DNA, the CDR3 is TGTGCCAGCAGCCGAACCGGGACAGTTTTCTATGGCTACACCTTC. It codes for CASSRTGTVFYGYTF.

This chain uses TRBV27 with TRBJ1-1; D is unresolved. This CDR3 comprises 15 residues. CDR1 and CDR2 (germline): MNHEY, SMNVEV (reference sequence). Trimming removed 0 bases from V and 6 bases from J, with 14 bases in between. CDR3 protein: CASSLSELASAEAFF. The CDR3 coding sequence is TGTGCCAGCAGTTTATCTGAACTCGCCTCGGCTGAAGCTTTCTTT.

The CDR3 DNA is TGCGCCAGCAGCCCAGACAAGCCCTATGGCTACACCTTC. It translates to CASSPDKPYGYTF. The rearrangement links TRBV4-3 to TRBJ1-2; D gene unclear. The CDR3 length is 13 residues. Germline CDR1 reads LGHNA; CDR2 reads YSLEER. Trimming left V 4 bases short and J 4 bases short, with 10 bases between.

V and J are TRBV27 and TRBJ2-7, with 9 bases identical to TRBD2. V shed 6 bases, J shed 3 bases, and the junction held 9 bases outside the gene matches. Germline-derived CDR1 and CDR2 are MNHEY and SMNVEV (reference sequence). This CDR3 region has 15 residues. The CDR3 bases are TGTGCCAGCAGACCGTATAGCGGGAGTGTCTACGAGCAGTACTTC. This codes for CASRPYSGSVYEQYF.

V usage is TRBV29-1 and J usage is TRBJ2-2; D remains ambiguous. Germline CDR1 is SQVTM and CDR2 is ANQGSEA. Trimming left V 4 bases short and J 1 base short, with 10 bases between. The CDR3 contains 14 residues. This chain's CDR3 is CSVGGRLNTGELFF. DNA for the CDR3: TGCAGCGTTGGAGGCCGCCTGAACACCGGGGAGCTGTTTTTT.

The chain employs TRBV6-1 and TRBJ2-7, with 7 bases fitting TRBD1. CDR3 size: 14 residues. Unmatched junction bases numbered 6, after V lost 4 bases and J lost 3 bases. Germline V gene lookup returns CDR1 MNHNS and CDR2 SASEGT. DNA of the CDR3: TGTGCCAGCAGTGGCAACCGGGACAGCTACGAGCAGTACTTC. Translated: CASSGNRDSYEQYF.

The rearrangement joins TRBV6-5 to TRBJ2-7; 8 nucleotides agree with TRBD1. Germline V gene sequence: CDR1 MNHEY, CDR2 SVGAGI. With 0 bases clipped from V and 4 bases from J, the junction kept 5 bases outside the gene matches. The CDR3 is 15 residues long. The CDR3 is CASSYSGTGEYEQYF. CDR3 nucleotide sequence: TGTGCCAGCAGTTACTCAGGGACAGGAGAGTACGAGCAGTACTTC.

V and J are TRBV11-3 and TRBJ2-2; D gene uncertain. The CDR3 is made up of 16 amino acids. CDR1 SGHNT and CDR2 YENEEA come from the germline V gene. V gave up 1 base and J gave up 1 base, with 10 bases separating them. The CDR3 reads CASSLVLGRNTGELFF. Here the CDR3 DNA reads TGTGCCAGCAGCTTAGTCCTAGGACGGAACACCGGGGAGCTGTTTTTT.

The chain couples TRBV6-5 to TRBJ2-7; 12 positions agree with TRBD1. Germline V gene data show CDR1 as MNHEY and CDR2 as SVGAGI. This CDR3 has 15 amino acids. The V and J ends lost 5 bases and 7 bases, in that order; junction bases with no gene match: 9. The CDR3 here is CASSQTGQGASEQYF. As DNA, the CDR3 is TGTGCCAGCAGTCAGACGGGACAGGGGGCGAGTGAGCAGTACTTC.

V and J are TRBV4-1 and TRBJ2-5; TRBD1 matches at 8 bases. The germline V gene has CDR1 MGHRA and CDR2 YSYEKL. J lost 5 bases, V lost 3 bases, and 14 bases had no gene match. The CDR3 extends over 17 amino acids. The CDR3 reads CASSQAPYQQGVETQYF. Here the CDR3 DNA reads TGCGCCAGCAGCCAGGCTCCGTACCAACAGGGGGTGGAGACCCAGTACTTC.

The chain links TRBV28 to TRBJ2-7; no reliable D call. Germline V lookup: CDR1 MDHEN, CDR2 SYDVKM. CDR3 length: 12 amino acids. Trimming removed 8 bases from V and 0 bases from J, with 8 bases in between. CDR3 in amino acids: CASLRDSYEQYF. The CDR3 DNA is TGTGCCAGCTTAAGGGACTCCTACGAGCAGTACTTC.

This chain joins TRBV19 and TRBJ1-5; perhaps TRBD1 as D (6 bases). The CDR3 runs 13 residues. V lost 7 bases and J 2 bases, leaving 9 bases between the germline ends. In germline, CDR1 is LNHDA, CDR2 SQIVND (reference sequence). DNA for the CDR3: TGTGCCAGTATTTCAGGGGGCAATCAGCCCCAGCATTTT. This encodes CASISGGNQPQHF.